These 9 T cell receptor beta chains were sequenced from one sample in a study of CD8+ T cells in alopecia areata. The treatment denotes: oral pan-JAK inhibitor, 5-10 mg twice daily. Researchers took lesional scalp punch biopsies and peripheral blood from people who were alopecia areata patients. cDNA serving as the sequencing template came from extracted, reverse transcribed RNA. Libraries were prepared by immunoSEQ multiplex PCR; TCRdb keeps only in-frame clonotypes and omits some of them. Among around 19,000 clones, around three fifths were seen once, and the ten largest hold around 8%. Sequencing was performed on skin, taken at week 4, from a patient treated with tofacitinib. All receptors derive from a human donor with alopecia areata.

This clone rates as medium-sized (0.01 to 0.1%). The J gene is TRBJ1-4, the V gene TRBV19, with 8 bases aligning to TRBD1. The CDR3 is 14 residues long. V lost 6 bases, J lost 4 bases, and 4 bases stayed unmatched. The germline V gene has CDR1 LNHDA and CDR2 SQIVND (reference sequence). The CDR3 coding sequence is TGTGCCAGTAGGCCGGGACAGGTTAATGAAAAACTGTTTTTT. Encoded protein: CASRPGQVNEKLFF.

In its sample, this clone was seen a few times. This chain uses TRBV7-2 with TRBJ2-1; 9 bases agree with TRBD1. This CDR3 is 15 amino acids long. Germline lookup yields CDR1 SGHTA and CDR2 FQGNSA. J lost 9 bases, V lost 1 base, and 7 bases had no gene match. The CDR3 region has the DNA TGTGCCAGCAGCTTAGTTATACAGGGGGCTTCTGAGCAGTTCTTC. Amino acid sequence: CASSLVIQGASEQFF.

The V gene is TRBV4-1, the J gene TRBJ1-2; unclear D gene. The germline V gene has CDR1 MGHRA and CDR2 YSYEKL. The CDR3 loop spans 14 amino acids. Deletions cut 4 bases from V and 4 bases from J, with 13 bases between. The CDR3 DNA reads TGCGCCAGCAGCCCCCTCTGGGTGAGCTATGGCTACACCTTC. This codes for CASSPLWVSYGYTF.

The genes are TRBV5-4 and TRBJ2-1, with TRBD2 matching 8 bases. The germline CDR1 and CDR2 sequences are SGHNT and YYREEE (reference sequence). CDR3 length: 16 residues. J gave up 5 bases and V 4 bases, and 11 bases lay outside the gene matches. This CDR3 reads CASSPPGTRGDNEQFF. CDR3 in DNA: TGTGCCAGCAGCCCTCCTGGGACTAGGGGGGACAATGAGCAGTTCTTC.

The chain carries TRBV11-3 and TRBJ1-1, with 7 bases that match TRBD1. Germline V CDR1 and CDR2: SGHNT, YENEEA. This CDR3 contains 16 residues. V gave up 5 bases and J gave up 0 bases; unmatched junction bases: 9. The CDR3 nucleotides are TGTGCCAGCAGCCGCCGGGACAGAATATTGAACACTGAAGCTTTCTTT. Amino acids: CASSRRDRILNTEAFF.

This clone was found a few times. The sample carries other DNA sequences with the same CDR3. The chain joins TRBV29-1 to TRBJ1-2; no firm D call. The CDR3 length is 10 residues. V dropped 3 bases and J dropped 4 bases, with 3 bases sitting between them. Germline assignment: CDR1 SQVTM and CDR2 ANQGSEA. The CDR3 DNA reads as TGCAGCGTTGACAGCTATGGCTACACCTTC. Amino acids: CSVDSYGYTF.

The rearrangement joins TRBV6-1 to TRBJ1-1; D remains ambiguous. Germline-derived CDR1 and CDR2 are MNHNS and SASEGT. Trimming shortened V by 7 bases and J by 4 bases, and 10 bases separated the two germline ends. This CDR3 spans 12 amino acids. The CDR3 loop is CASMREGTEAFF. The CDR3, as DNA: TGTGCCAGCATGAGGGAGGGCACTGAAGCTTTCTTT.

DNA of the CDR3: TGTGCCAGCAGCCCAGGCGGCCGAGGGAAGAATTCACCCCTCCACTTT. Protein sequence: CASSPGGRGKNSPLHF. This chain uses TRBV27 with TRBJ1-6, with D uncertain. CDR3 length: 16 residues. Trimming shortened V by 6 bases and J by 7 bases, and 19 bases separated the two germline ends. The germline V gene has CDR1 MNHEY and CDR2 SMNVEV (reference sequence).

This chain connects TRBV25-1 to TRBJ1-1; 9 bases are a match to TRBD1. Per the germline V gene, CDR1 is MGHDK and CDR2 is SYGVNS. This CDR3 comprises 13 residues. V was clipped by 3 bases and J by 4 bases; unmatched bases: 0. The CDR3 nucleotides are TGTGCCAGCAGTGAGACAGGGGGCACTGAAGCTTTCTTT. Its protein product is CASSETGGTEAFF.